This TCR beta chain was retrieved from a study of blood T cell repertoires in COVID-19. Per germline, CDR1 MNHEY and CDR2 SVGAGI. Trimming removed 0 bases from V and 7 bases from J; junction bases left unmatched: 9. This CDR3 is built from 16 residues. Authors' processing steps: Reference gene primer amplification gave nucleated cell count estimates. This table comes from immunoSEQ multiplex PCR, and its TCRdb copy is limited to in-frame clones, with some not included. D and trimming come from the DNA, and the V and J calls and clone size come from that table. The sample contains about 54,000 clones, roughly 80% of which appear only once.

This receptor was obtained from a human donor in a cohort sampled during active or convalescent COVID-19. The V call is TRBV6-5, the J call TRBJ2-1, with TRBD1 matching 7 bases. Sequencing was carried out using peripheral blood. CDR3 nucleotide sequence: TGTGCCAGCAGTTACTCGAGGGACAGACCCCCGAATGAGCAGTTCTTC. It is translated as CASSYSRDRPPNEQFF.